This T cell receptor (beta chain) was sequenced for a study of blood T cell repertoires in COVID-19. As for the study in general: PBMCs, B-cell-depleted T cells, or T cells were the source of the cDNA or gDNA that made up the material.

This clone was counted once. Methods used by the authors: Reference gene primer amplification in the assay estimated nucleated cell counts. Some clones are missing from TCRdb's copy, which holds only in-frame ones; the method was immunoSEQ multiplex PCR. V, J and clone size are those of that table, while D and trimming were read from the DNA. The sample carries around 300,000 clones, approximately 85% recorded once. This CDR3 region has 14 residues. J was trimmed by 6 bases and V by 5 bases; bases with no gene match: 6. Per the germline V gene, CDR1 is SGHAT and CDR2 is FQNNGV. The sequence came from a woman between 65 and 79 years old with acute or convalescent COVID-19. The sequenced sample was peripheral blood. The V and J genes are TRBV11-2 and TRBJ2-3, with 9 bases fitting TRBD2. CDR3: CASSPGLASDTQYF. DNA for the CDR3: TGTGCCAGCAGCCCGGGACTAGCCAGTGATACGCAGTATTTT.